This TCR beta chain was observed in a study of control samples from healthy donors and cancer patients. The CDR3 totals 17 residues. The germline V and J ends were trimmed by 4 bases and 2 bases, with 19 bases remaining between them. The germline V gene encodes CDR1 MDHEN and CDR2 SYDVKM. Sequencing used immunoSEQ multiplex PCR; TCRdb keeps in-frame clones, though not all of them. Here the sample spans about 120,000 clones, around nine tenths being singletons. This receptor was taken from a man aged 35 to 55 in good health. The sequenced sample was blood. The chain carries TRBV28 and TRBJ2-3; perhaps TRBD2 as D (6 bases). The CDR3 spells CASSSRGTALDTDTQYF. In DNA, the CDR3 is TGTGCCAGCAGTTCCCGGGGGACCGCACTAGACACAGATACGCAGTATTTT.